This T cell receptor beta chain stems from a study of T-cell reconstitution after alpha-beta-depleted transplantation in children. General observations from the study: The main origin of T-cell counts and diversity one year after transplant was newly produced T cells. TCRbeta diversity was high at day 60 in some patients (a result of surviving recipient T cells and thymic progenitors). Two months or so post-transplant, alpha-beta T cells reportedly derived from several hundred expanded graft clones.

During its preparation, the TCRbeta library received unique molecular identifiers. TCRdb passed the PCR reads through MiXCR, listing each CDR3 protein once. The table has 180,000 or so distinct CDR3 sequences, 5% to 7.5% seen once; the top ten hold approximately 4.1%. The CDR3 is made up of 14 amino acids. Trimming took 6 bases from V and 6 from J; bases not matched to a gene: 7. Per germline, CDR1 MNHNS and CDR2 SASEGT. There are many counts of this clonotype. Its matching antigen is unknown. The clonotype comes from a girl under three years old with combined immunodeficiency, due to receive a stem cell transplant. The chain links TRBV6-1 to TRBJ2-4; 8 positions match TRBD1. The sequenced sample was PBMCs, obtained before TCRalphabeta/CD19-depleted stem cell transplant. This chain's CDR3 is CASSLQGAGNIQYF. Written as DNA, the CDR3 is TGTGCCAGCAGCCTCCAGGGGGCGGGAAACATTCAGTACTTC.